Given below is one T cell receptor (beta chain) in context. This table comes from immunoSEQ multiplex PCR, and its TCRdb copy is limited to in-frame clones, with some not included. The sample lists 540,000 or so clones; roughly nine tenths were seen once. This specimen belongs to a study of blood T cell repertoires in COVID-19. Study summary: The cDNA or gDNA used as material had been derived from T cells, B-cell-depleted T cells, or PBMCs.

The V gene's germline CDR1 is SNHLY and CDR2 FYNNEI. V was shortened by 2 bases and J by 1 base, with 8 bases between the two germline ends. The CDR3 covers 14 residues. J is TRBJ1-2 and V is TRBV2; the D gene is possibly TRBD1 (5 bases). The sequencing sample was made of peripheral blood. This receptor was obtained from a woman between 45 and 60 years old with COVID-19, enrolled during active disease. CDR3 sequence: CASSEQGLNYGYTF. The DNA for the CDR3 is TGTGCCAGCAGTGAACAGGGTCTTAACTATGGCTACACCTTC.